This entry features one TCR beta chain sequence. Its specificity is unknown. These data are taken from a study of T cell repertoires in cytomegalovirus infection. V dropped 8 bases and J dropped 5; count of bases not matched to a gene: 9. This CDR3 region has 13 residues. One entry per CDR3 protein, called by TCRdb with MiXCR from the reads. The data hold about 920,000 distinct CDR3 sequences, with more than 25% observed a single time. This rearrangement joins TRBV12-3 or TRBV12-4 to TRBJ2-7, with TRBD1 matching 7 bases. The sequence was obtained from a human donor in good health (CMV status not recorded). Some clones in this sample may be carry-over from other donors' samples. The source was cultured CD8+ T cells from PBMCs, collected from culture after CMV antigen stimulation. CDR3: CASGQAVRDEQYV. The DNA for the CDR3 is TGTGCCAGCGGACAGGCAGTCCGGGACGAGCAGTACGTC.